Reported below is one T cell receptor (beta chain). Its target is unknown. This entry comes from a study of T cell responses to AZD1222 COVID-19 vaccine. Findings and caveats of the study: Per reports, nearly half of all spike-specific TCRs target regions that are unmutated in variants. Following two doses of AZD1222, Spike-specific TCR breadth and depth rose. Among vaccine-associated CD4 TCRs, coverage spanned spike, with dominance at 160-218 and 743-854. Donors, mostly white British, included more females; clonal diversity was possibly underestimated.

Generated by immunoSEQ multiplex PCR, the TCRdb table keeps only in-frame clones and is missing some. This table has some 120,000 clones, more than 75% appearing once. CDR1 SGHNT and CDR2 YYREEE come from the germline V gene (reference sequence). The CDR3 runs to 17 residues. V gave up 0 bases and J gave up 4 bases; unmatched junction bases: 10. The chain couples TRBV5-4 to TRBJ2-3; 8 nucleotides align to TRBD2. The sequencing here drew on peripheral blood, taken on day 0 of AZD1222 vaccination. The receptor's source is an adult in good health. The CDR3 spells CASSLGTSRVIADTQYF. The CDR3, as DNA: TGTGCCAGCAGCTTGGGGACTAGCCGGGTTATTGCAGATACGCAGTATTTT.